Below are 14 T cell receptor beta chains sequenced from a single sample in a study of OX40 agonist ivuxolimab in advanced cancers. Data came from immunoSEQ multiplex PCR; TCRdb stores just in-frame clones and leaves some out. The sample includes some 64,000 clones, around 83% of them seen just once. Sequencing used CD4+ or CD8+ T cells sorted from blood, obtained in a trial of the OX40 agonist ivuxolimab. The origin of the receptors is an adult with an advanced solid tumor such as melanoma, head and neck, liver or kidney cancer.

The chain uses TRBV28 and TRBJ2-1; 15 bases match TRBD2. The V and J ends lost 6 bases and 7 bases, in that order; junction bases with no gene match: 16. The CDR3 loop spans 19 amino acids. Per the germline V gene, CDR1 is MDHEN and CDR2 is SYDVKM. The CDR3 region is CASSSIRTSGRAHKNEQFF. CDR3 in DNA: TGTGCCAGCAGCTCCATCAGGACTAGCGGGAGGGCCCACAAGAATGAGCAGTTCTTC.

The CDR3 spells CASSAGGRLAEQFF. The CDR3 DNA reads TGTGCCAGCAGCGCGGGAGGGAGACTAGCGGAGCAGTTCTTC. J is TRBJ2-1 and V is TRBV9; 8 nucleotides align to TRBD2. The CDR3 sequence is 14 residues long. The V gene end was trimmed by 3 bases and the J gene end by 10 bases; junction bases not matched to a gene: 9. CDR1 is SGDLS and CDR2 is YYNGEE in the germline V gene.

The chain uses TRBV9 and TRBJ1-2, with 7 bases aligning to TRBD1. The CDR3 spans 15 residues. Germline-derived CDR1 and CDR2 are SGDLS and YYNGEE. The ends lost 3 bases at V and 4 bases at J; junction bases unmatched: 9. CDR3 bases: TGTGCCAGCAGCGCCCAGACAGGGAGCATCTATGGCTACACCTTC. It codes for CASSAQTGSIYGYTF.

This clone came up a few times. The rearrangement uses TRBV7-3 and TRBJ2-5; D remains ambiguous. The CDR3 runs to 14 residues. V lost 2 bases to trimming and J lost 0 bases, with 7 bases between them. Germline assignment: CDR1 SGHTA and CDR2 FQGTGA. The CDR3 bases are TGTGCCAGCAGCTTAGGCGGTTACCAAGAGACCCAGTACTTC. Translation: CASSLGGYQETQYF.

The chain links TRBV7-2 to TRBJ1-5; no clear D gene. The V and J ends lost 5 bases and 9 bases respectively, with 14 bases between them. This CDR3 has 13 residues. Germline V gene lookup returns CDR1 SGHTA and CDR2 FQGNSA. The DNA for the CDR3 is TGTGCCAGCAGCCCCCGATCCTGGGGGCCCCAGCATTTT. Translation: CASSPRSWGPQHF.

The chain's CDR3 is CASSITFGTKRDTQYF. The CDR3 DNA sequence: TGTGCCAGTAGTATCACCTTCGGGACTAAAAGGGATACGCAGTATTTT. The rearrangement joins TRBV19 to TRBJ2-3; 7 bases fit TRBD2. Trimming took 3 bases from V and 6 from J; bases not matched to a gene: 12. This CDR3 has 16 amino acids. Looked up from germline, CDR1 is LNHDA and CDR2 is SQIVND (reference sequence).

The rearrangement links TRBV6-1 to TRBJ1-1; D is uncertain. The germline V gene encodes CDR1 MNHNS and CDR2 SASEGT. V dropped 0 bases and J dropped 6 bases, with 11 bases sitting between them. This CDR3 contains 14 residues. The CDR3 DNA follows: TGTGCCAGCAGTGAAGCGTTAAGGGCCGCTGAAGCTTTCTTT. Translated, it gives CASSEALRAAEAFF.

In this sample, this clone turned up once. The rearrangement links TRBV19 to TRBJ1-6; tentative D call: TRBD1 (5 bases). The CDR3 sequence is 15 residues long. Germline CDR1 LNHDA, CDR2 SQIVND (reference sequence). Trimming shortened V by 6 bases and J by 8 bases, and 17 bases separated the two germline ends. The CDR3 sequence is CASRHQGGLYSPLHF. The CDR3 DNA is TGTGCCAGTAGACATCAGGGAGGGCTATATTCACCCCTCCACTTT.

The chain recombines TRBV9 with TRBJ2-1; possible D gene TRBD2, 6 bases. CDR3 length: 14 amino acids. The V and J ends lost 3 bases and 9 bases respectively, with 16 bases between them. Looked up from germline, CDR1 is SGDLS and CDR2 is YYNGEE. CDR3: CASSARGQGGEQFF. CDR3 DNA sequence: TGTGCCAGCAGCGCTAGAGGGCAGGGAGGTGAGCAGTTCTTC.

This clone was recorded once. This rearrangement joins TRBV15 to TRBJ1-2; 7 bases are a match to TRBD1. The CDR3 covers 15 residues. Per germline, CDR1 LNHNV and CDR2 YYDKDF (reference sequence). V gave up 5 bases and J gave up 0 bases; unmatched junction bases: 6. DNA for the CDR3: TGTGCCACCAGCGTAGGGGGCGGACCTAACTATGGCTACACCTTC. This sequence encodes CATSVGGGPNYGYTF. Using reference TRBV15 and TRBJ1-2 for the parts outside the CDR3, the full variable domain is DAMVIQNPRYQVTQFGKPVTLSCSQTLNHNVMYWYQQKSSQAPKLLFHYYDKDFNNEADTPDNFQSRRPNTSFCFLDIRSPGLGDTAMYLCATSVGGGPNYGYTFGSGTRLTVV.

This rearrangement joins TRBV11-2 to TRBJ1-6; 7 positions match TRBD1. Germline-derived CDR1 and CDR2 are SGHAT and FQNNGV. J gave up 9 bases and V 5 bases, and 13 bases lay outside the gene matches. The CDR3 is made up of 16 amino acids. The CDR3 loop is CASSRARTGSGSPLHF. The CDR3 region has the DNA TGTGCCAGCAGCCGAGCTAGGACAGGCTCAGGTTCACCCCTCCACTTT.

J is TRBJ1-1 and V is TRBV4-1; TRBD1 agrees at 7 bases. The CDR3 is made up of 18 amino acids. Germline CDR1 and CDR2: MGHRA and YSYEKL. V was pared by 2 bases and J by 1 base, with 13 bases of the junction left unmatched. This CDR3 reads CASSQREQGKGWNTEAFF. The CDR3 DNA reads TGCGCCAGCAGCCAAAGGGAACAGGGGAAGGGATGGAACACTGAAGCTTTCTTT.

The chain has TRBV5-6 and TRBJ2-2, with D possibly TRBD1 on 7 matching bases. The CDR3 has 16 residues. Looked up from germline, CDR1 is SGHDT and CDR2 is YYEEEE. Trimming removed 3 bases at V and 6 bases at J, with 18 bases between. The CDR3 spells CASSWGVTGRSGELFF. In DNA, the CDR3 is TGTGCCAGCAGCTGGGGGGTGACAGGGAGGTCCGGGGAGCTGTTTTTT.

This chain joins TRBV29-1 and TRBJ2-5; maybe TRBD2 (6 bases). Germline assignment: CDR1 SQVTM and CDR2 ANQGSEA. This CDR3 region has 13 residues. Trimming cost V 1 base and J 7 bases, with 13 bases left between them. The CDR3 is CSVEGILGGTQYF. CDR3 DNA: TGCAGCGTTGAAGGGATCCTCGGGGGGACCCAGTACTTC.